These 9 T cell receptor beta chains originate from one sample sequenced in a study of T cells in Graves' hyperthyroidism and ophthalmopathy. The TCR beta CDR3 regions underwent amplification using RNA transcripts as the source. First-round RT-PCR with HTBI primers amplified the TCR CDR3 region. TCRdb independently ran MiXCR on the multiplex PCR reads; one entry per CDR3 protein. The repertoire holds around 600,000 distinct CDR3 sequences, with about 14% as singletons. The sequenced material came from blood. The receptors shown here come from a woman between 18 and 29 years old with Graves' ophthalmopathy.

This clonotype came up many times. CDR3 protein: CAWSVKGSGEAWEQYF. CDR3 sequence (DNA): TGTGCCTGGAGTGTAAAGGGCTCCGGGGAGGCTTGGGAGCAGTACTTC. This chain joins TRBV30 and TRBJ2-7; TRBD2 is a possible D gene (6 bases). CDR1 is GTSNPN, CDR2 SVGIG, per germline (reference sequence). The CDR3 runs to 16 residues. Trimming cost V 0 bases and J 7 bases, with 22 bases left between them.

The count of this clonotype is one. V usage is TRBV12-3 or TRBV12-4 and J usage is TRBJ2-5; 7 nucleotides match TRBD2. The CDR3 covers 12 residues. V lost 9 bases, J lost 7 bases, and 8 bases stayed unmatched. The CDR3 bases are TGTGCCAGTACGGGGGGTTTTGGGACCCAGTACTTC. Its protein is CASTGGFGTQYF.

V gene TRBV19 combines with J gene TRBJ2-5; D not resolved. Looked up from germline, CDR1 is LNHDA and CDR2 is SQIVND (reference sequence). The CDR3 is made up of 15 amino acids. Trimming took 7 bases from V and 0 from J, leaving 15 bases between them. As DNA, the CDR3 is TGTGCCAGTATCCACTTTTCATTTTACCAAGAGACCCAGTACTTC. Translated, it gives CASIHFSFYQETQYF.

The chain couples TRBV28 to TRBJ1-6; D gene ambiguous. CDR1 is MDHEN and CDR2 is SYDVKM in the germline V gene. V lost 4 bases, J lost 7 bases, and 11 bases lay in between. CDR3 size: 14 residues. In DNA form, the CDR3 reads TGTGCCAGCAGTTCCTGGACGGTAAATTCACCCCTCCACTTT. Translating it yields CASSSWTVNSPLHF.

V usage is TRBV28 and J usage is TRBJ1-3, with 9 nucleotides matching TRBD1. CDR1 is MDHEN and CDR2 is SYDVKM in the germline V gene. With 4 bases clipped from V and 2 bases from J, the junction kept 21 bases outside the gene matches. The CDR3 has 21 residues. Here the CDR3 DNA reads TGTGCCAGCAGTTGGCCCGACTTAGGAAAACAGGGGGCAGTAGCTGGAAACACCATATATTTT. Translated, it gives CASSWPDLGKQGAVAGNTIYF. Full variable domain (remainder filled in from reference TRBV28 and TRBJ1-3): DVKVTQSSRYLVKRTGEKVFLECVQDMDHENMFWYRQDPGLGLRLIYFSYDVKMKEKGDIPEGYSVSREKKERFSLILESASTNQTSMYLCASSWPDLGKQGAVAGNTIYFGEGSWLTVV.

This clonotype has more than one count but fewer than ten. The CDR3 is CASRQGSFSSYEQYF. DNA of the CDR3: TGTGCCAGCCGACAGGGTAGTTTTTCCTCCTACGAGCAGTACTTC. The rearrangement joins TRBV6-1 to TRBJ2-7; TRBD1 matches 7 bases. Trimming at V came to 8 bases and at J to 0 bases, leaving 10 bases not matched to a gene. Germline-derived CDR1 and CDR2 are MNHNS and SASEGT. This CDR3 region has 15 residues.

This clonotype was detected only a few times. The rearrangement joins TRBV5-6 to TRBJ2-5, with 12 bases fitting TRBD2. The CDR3 spans 18 residues. Germline V gene sequence: CDR1 SGHDT, CDR2 YYEEEE. Losses at the gene ends were 2 bases for V and 2 bases for J; bases not matched to a gene: 10. This CDR3 reads CASSLGLAGRIGQETQYF. In DNA form, the CDR3 reads TGTGCCAGCAGCTTAGGACTAGCGGGAAGGATAGGTCAAGAGACCCAGTACTTC. Full variable domain (missing parts from reference TRBV5-6 and TRBJ2-5): DAGVTQSPTHLIKTRGQQVTLRCSPKSGHDTVSWYQQALGQGPQFIFQYYEEEERQRGNFPDRFSGHQFPNYSSELNVNALLLGDSALYLCASSLGLAGRIGQETQYFGPGTRLLVL.

This clonotype was seen repeatedly, ten times or more. The chain has TRBV7-9 and TRBJ1-2, with no clear D. This CDR3 has 13 amino acids. V was clipped by 5 bases and J by 5 bases, with 12 bases between them. Germline CDR1 reads SEHNR; CDR2 reads FQNEAQ (reference sequence). CDR3 nucleotides: TGTGCCAGCAGCCTGGAGACGGGGTATGGCTACACCTTC. It encodes CASSLETGYGYTF.

J is TRBJ2-1 and V is TRBV14, with 10 bases aligning to TRBD2. CDR3 length: 14 residues. The ends lost 2 bases at V and 9 bases at J; junction bases unmatched: 4. Germline V gene data show CDR1 as SGHDN and CDR2 as FVKESK. CDR3 in DNA: TGTGCCAGCAGCCAAAGGCTAGCGGGAGTTGAGCAGTTCTTC. Translation gives CASSQRLAGVEQFF.